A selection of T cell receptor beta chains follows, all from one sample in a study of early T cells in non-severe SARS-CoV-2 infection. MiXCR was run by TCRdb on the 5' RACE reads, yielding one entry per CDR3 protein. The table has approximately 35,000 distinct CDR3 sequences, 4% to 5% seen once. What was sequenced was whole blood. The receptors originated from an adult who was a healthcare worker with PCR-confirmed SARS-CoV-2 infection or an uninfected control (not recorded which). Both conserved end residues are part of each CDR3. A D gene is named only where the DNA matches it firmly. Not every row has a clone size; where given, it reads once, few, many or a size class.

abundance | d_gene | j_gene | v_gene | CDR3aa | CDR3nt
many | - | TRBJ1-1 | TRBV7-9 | CASSLIGGDF | TGTGCCAGCAGCTTAATCGGCGGGGATTTT
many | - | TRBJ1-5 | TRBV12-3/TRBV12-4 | CASSPMGAQPQHF | TGTGCCAGCAGCCCAATGGGGGCTCAGCCCCAGCATTTT
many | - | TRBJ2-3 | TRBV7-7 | CASSSSTGPDTQYF | TGTGCTAGCAGCTCCTCCACAGGGCCAGATACGCAGTATTTT
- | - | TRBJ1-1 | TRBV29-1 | CSVLGQITEAFF | TGCAGCGTCCTAGGGCAGATTACTGAAGCTTTCTTT
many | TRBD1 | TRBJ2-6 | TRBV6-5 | CASSYSTGDSGANVLTF | TGTGCCAGCAGTTACTCGACAGGGGACTCTGGGGCCAACGTCCTGACTTTC
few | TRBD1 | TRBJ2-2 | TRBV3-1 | CASSQAGTGGTGELFF | TGTGCCAGCAGCCAAGCAGGGACAGGGGGAACCGGGGAGCTGTTTTTT
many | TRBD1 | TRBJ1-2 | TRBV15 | CATSRAGQGYGYTF | TGTGCCACCAGCAGAGCTGGACAGGGTTATGGCTACACCTTC
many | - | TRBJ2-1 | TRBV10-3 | CAIRRGQGNEQFF | TGTGCCATCAGGAGAGGGCAGGGCAATGAGCAGTTCTTC
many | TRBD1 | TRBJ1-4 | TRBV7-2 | CASSLTAGQGYEKLFF | TGTGCCAGCAGCCTTACGGCGGGACAGGGATATGAAAAACTGTTTTTT
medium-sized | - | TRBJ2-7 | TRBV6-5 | CASSYDFFSSSYEQYF | TGTGCCAGCAGTTACGACTTCTTCTCCTCCTCCTACGAGCAGTACTTC
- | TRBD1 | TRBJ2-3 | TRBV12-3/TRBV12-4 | CASTGTGAEGDTQYF | TGTGCCAGCACCGGGACAGGGGCCGAAGGAGATACGCAGTATTTT
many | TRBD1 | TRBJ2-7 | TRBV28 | CASSFTTDRGYPYEQYF | TGTGCCAGCAGTTTCACCACGGACAGGGGGTATCCCTACGAGCAGTACTTC
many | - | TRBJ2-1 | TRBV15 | CATSRDPLSGTYNEQFF | TGTGCCACCAGCAGAGATCCCCTTAGCGGCACCTACAATGAGCAGTTCTTC
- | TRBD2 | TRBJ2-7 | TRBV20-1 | CSARLAGGNEQYF | TGCAGTGCTAGACTAGCGGGGGGTAATGAGCAGTACTTC
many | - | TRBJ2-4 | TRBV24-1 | CATSDLQAENIQYF | TGTGCCACCAGTGATTTGCAAGCAGAAAACATTCAGTACTTC
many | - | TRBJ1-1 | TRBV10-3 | CAISESSGYTEAFF | TGTGCCATCAGTGAGTCGTCGGGTTACACTGAAGCTTTCTTT
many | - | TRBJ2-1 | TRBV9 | CASSMSRSNEQFF | TGTGCCAGCAGCATGAGTAGGAGCAATGAGCAGTTCTTC
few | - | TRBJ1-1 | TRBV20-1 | CSARDLGGPEAFF | TGCAGTGCTAGAGATCTGGGGGGCCCTGAAGCTTTCTTT